Reported below is one T cell receptor beta chain. Antigen specificity is unknown. The record originates from a study of CD8 T cells in ankylosing spondylitis. Germline V CDR1 and CDR2: MNHNS, SASEGT. Trimming pared 8 bases from V and 1 base from J, leaving 16 bases between. The CDR3 length is 15 residues. Researchers built TCR beta libraries using quantitative 5'-RACE with molecular barcodes. TCRdb itself ran the 5' RACE reads through MiXCR, one entry per CDR3 protein. The profile shows 350,000 to 450,000 distinct CDR3 sequences, 20% of them singletons. Study-level points and caveats: Some of these motif variants have turned up before, in reports on reactive arthritis synovial fluid and blood.

The sequence derives from a male donor with ankylosing spondylitis or in good health (not recorded which). The chain links TRBV6-1 to TRBJ2-3; perhaps D is TRBD1 or TRBD2 (5 bases each). The source material was blood, either unsorted or a sorted T cell fraction (not recorded which). Here the CDR3 reads CASAGTPKGTDTQYF. CDR3 DNA sequence: TGTGCCAGCGCCGGGACGCCGAAAGGCACAGATACGCAGTATTTT.